This T cell receptor (beta chain) was sequenced during a study of cytomegalovirus exposure and HLA in healthy donors. Study-wide results and limits: Many donors carried some public TCRs, although rarity characterized most TCR sequences. Altogether, about 160 TCR beta chains were recorded as cytomegalovirus-associated.

The CDR3 runs 15 residues. Per the germline V gene, CDR1 is SSHAT and CDR2 is FNYEAQ (reference sequence). Concerning this clone: Its antigen is undetermined. One end of the junction is discordant with germline, which a read error may explain.

The protocol was immunoSEQ multiplex PCR, while the TCRdb copy is restricted to in-frame clones and leaves out a portion. The table records 65,000 or so clones, approximately 96% of them present only once. The chain couples TRBV7-7 to TRBJ2-1; 13 bases are a match to TRBD2. The clonotype was recovered from a man in his late teens or twenties in good health and CMV-seropositive. The material sequenced was PBMCs. DNA of the CDR3: TGTGCTAGCAGCCCTACTAGCGGGAGGGTCAATGAGCAGTTCTTC. This codes for CASSPTSGRVNEQFF.